Presented here are 15 T cell receptor beta chains from one specimen sequenced in a study of neoadjuvant anti-PD-1 for oral cavity cancer. Profiled with immunoSEQ multiplex PCR; TCRdb holds only in-frame clones, not every one. The sample carries about 72,000 clones, roughly 81% recorded once. Indicated time point: after neoadjuvant nivolumab, at surgical resection. The source was PBMCs, collected after nivolumab (anti-PD-1) treatment. The receptors stem from a person aged 35-79 years with oral cavity squamous cell carcinoma.

This rearrangement joins TRBV5-1 to TRBJ2-3; D uncertain. The V gene lost 7 bases and the J gene lost 0 bases, with 12 bases spanning the gap. There are 14 residues in the CDR3. CDR1 SGHRS and CDR2 YFSETQ come from the germline V gene. The DNA of the CDR3 is TGCGCCAGCCGACCGGGCTTTAGCACAGATACGCAGTATTTT. It yields the protein CASRPGFSTDTQYF. Supplemented by reference TRBV5-1 and TRBJ2-3, the full variable domain reads KAGVTQTPRYLIKTRGQQVTLSCSPISGHRSVSWYQQTPGQGLQFLFEYFSETQRNKGNFPGRFSGRQFSNSRSEMNVSTLELGDSALYLCASRPGFSTDTQYFGPGTRLTVL.

This clone was seen a handful of times. The chain links TRBV2 to TRBJ1-2, with TRBD1 matching over 8 bases. CDR3 length equals 12 residues. Per the germline V gene, CDR1 is SNHLY and CDR2 is FYNNEI. The ends lost 8 bases at V and 7 bases at J; junction bases unmatched: 6. DNA for the CDR3: TGTGCCAGCGACGGGCAGGGGGCTGGCTACACCTTC. The encoded protein is CASDGQGAGYTF.

The chain joins TRBV30 to TRBJ2-7; D possibly corresponds to TRBD1 (6 bases). CDR1 is GTSNPN, CDR2 SVGIG, per germline (reference sequence). This CDR3 has 14 residues. V was clipped by 1 base and J by 7 bases, with 17 bases between them. This CDR3 is CAWSDYSTGQEQYF. The CDR3 DNA reads as TGTGCCTGGAGTGATTATTCAACAGGGCAGGAGCAGTACTTC.

V gene TRBV29-1 combines with J gene TRBJ2-7, with a tentative D call TRBD1 (6 bases). The CDR3 is 14 residues long. CDR1 is SQVTM and CDR2 is ANQGSEA in the germline V gene. Deletions cut 6 bases from V and 2 bases from J, with 17 bases between. The CDR3 DNA reads as TGCAGCGTCTTACAGGGCTTGCGGACCTACGAGCAGTACTTC. It is translated as CSVLQGLRTYEQYF.

The rearrangement joins TRBV7-6 to TRBJ2-2; 8 bases agree with TRBD1. CDR3 length equals 16 residues. Trimming removed 5 bases from V and 3 bases from J; junction bases left unmatched: 8. The V gene's germline CDR1 is SGHVS and CDR2 FNYEAQ. CDR3 sequence: CASSHGQGLYTGELFF. The CDR3 DNA sequence: TGTGCCAGCAGCCATGGACAGGGATTATACACCGGGGAGCTGTTTTTT.

The CDR3 DNA sequence: TGTGCCAGCAGCTTTTCGACAGGGGTTAACGAGCAGTACTTC. Translated, it gives CASSFSTGVNEQYF. The chain couples TRBV7-8 to TRBJ2-7; TRBD1 matches 8 bases. The junction had 6 bases not matched to a gene; V was cut back by 3 bases and J by 5 bases. The V gene's germline CDR1 is SGHVS and CDR2 FQNEAQ. This CDR3 is built from 14 residues.

The chain is built from TRBV19 and TRBJ2-7; D may be TRBD2 (5 bases). CDR3 length: 15 residues. The germline V and J ends were trimmed by 5 bases and 0 bases, with 14 bases remaining between them. Germline V CDR1 and CDR2: LNHDA, SQIVND (reference sequence). The CDR3 region has the DNA TGTGCCAGTAGTCCGGACTCTTTGCCCTCCTACGAGCAGTACTTC. It translates to CASSPDSLPSYEQYF. Complete variable domain (other parts from reference TRBV19 and TRBJ2-7): DGGITQSPKYLFRKEGQNVTLSCEQNLNHDAMYWYRQDPGQGLRLIYYSQIVNDFQKGDIAEGYSVSREKKESFPLTVTSAQKNPTAFYLCASSPDSLPSYEQYFGPGTRLTVT.

This sequence joins TRBV6-1 and TRBJ1-2; 7 nucleotides agree with TRBD1. CDR1 and CDR2 from the germline V gene are MNHNS and SASEGT. V shed 8 bases and J 4 bases; nucleotides not matched to a gene: 7. This CDR3 has 13 residues. The CDR3 region is CASSWDSGYGYTF. CDR3 in DNA: TGTGCCAGCTCATGGGACAGCGGCTATGGCTACACCTTC.

For this clone: Other DNA sequences in this sample translate to the same CDR3. This sequence joins TRBV9 and TRBJ1-1; D is uncertain. Germline CDR1 reads SGDLS; CDR2 reads YYNGEE. The CDR3 loop spans 14 amino acids. V was clipped by 0 bases and J by 5 bases, with 11 bases between them. Written as DNA, the CDR3 is TGTGCCAGCAGCGTAGGCCCGAGTGGTACTGAAGCTTTCTTT. Translated, it gives CASSVGPSGTEAFF.

V gene TRBV7-9 combines with J gene TRBJ1-4; 8 nucleotides match TRBD1. The junction had 4 bases not matched to a gene; V was cut back by 5 bases and J by 5 bases. Germline V gene sequence: CDR1 SEHNR, CDR2 FQNEAQ (reference sequence). The CDR3 has 14 amino acids. The CDR3, as DNA: TGTGCCAGCAGCCCGGGACAGGAGAATGAAAAACTGTTTTTT. Translating gives CASSPGQENEKLFF.

The chain carries TRBV5-1 and TRBJ1-4; the match to TRBD1 covers 7 bases. CDR3 length equals 16 residues. The germline CDR1 and CDR2 sequences are SGHRS and YFSETQ. The J segment lost 3 bases and the V segment lost 2 bases, leaving 7 bases of the junction unmatched. CDR3 bases: TGCGCCAGCAGCTTAAATTCCGGGACAGCTAATGAAAAACTGTTTTTT. Its protein product is CASSLNSGTANEKLFF. Full variable domain (missing parts from reference TRBV5-1 and TRBJ1-4): KAGVTQTPRYLIKTRGQQVTLSCSPISGHRSVSWYQQTPGQGLQFLFEYFSETQRNKGNFPGRFSGRQFSNSRSEMNVSTLELGDSALYLCASSLNSGTANEKLFFGSGTQLSVL.

The chain has TRBV11-2 and TRBJ2-7; D remains unclear. Deletions cut 1 base from V and 3 bases from J, with 7 bases between. This CDR3 has 13 residues. Germline CDR1 SGHAT, CDR2 FQNNGV. The CDR3: CASSLGALYEQYF. The CDR3 bases are TGTGCCAGCAGCTTAGGGGCCCTCTACGAGCAGTACTTC.

The chain couples TRBV7-8 to TRBJ2-2; a weak D match, TRBD2 (5 bases). CDR1 and CDR2 (germline): SGHVS, FQNEAQ. This CDR3 comprises 15 residues. Trimming pared 5 bases from V and 5 bases from J, leaving 15 bases between. CDR3 loop: CASSEVGPGTGELFF. The CDR3 DNA sequence: TGTGCCAGCAGCGAAGTAGGACCGGGGACCGGGGAGCTGTTTTTT.

The V call is TRBV19, the J call TRBJ2-7; 7 bases are shared with TRBD1. The CDR3 runs 14 residues. Germline-derived CDR1 and CDR2 are LNHDA and SQIVND (reference sequence). V shed 3 bases, J shed 2 bases, and the junction held 4 bases outside the gene matches. CDR3 sequence reads: CASSIHGTAYEQYF. The CDR3 nucleotides read TGTGCCAGTAGTATCCACGGGACAGCCTACGAGCAGTACTTC.

This chain connects TRBV27 to TRBJ2-7, with D hard to call. CDR3 size: 14 residues. Germline lookup yields CDR1 MNHEY and CDR2 SMNVEV (reference sequence). V was clipped by 2 bases and J by 6 bases, with 14 bases between them. The CDR3: CASSLKVLPGEQYF. In nucleotides, the CDR3 is TGTGCCAGCAGTTTAAAAGTGTTACCTGGCGAGCAGTACTTC.